What follows is one T cell receptor beta chain and its context. The entry originates in a study of shared T cell receptors in the human thymus. Repertoires were generated with immunoSEQ multiplex PCR, while TCRdb's copy carries only in-frame clones and drops some. Seen here are about 380,000 clones, 85% to 95% observed once, and the top ten hold approximately 0.018%. CDR1 and CDR2 from the germline V gene are SEHNR and FQNEAQ (reference sequence). This CDR3 has 16 amino acids. Unmatched junction bases numbered 18, after V lost 7 bases and J lost 9 bases. The sequencing sample was made of thymocytes. V usage is TRBV7-9 and J usage is TRBJ2-7; TRBD1 matches 10 bases. The source is a human donor. The CDR3 region has the DNA TGTGCCAGCACCCATCCGGGAGGACAGGGGGTTTCAGGGCAGTACTTC. Translating gives CASTHPGGQGVSGQYF.